The sequence of this TCR beta chain was determined in a study of cytomegalovirus exposure and HLA in healthy donors. The donors were members of the validation cohort comprising about 120 subjects, separate from the roughly 730-subject first cohort. Data came from immunoSEQ multiplex PCR; TCRdb stores just in-frame clones and leaves some out. The sample records 180,000 or so clones, 80% to 90% being singletons. CDR1 is MNHNY and CDR2 is SVGAGI in the germline V gene (reference sequence). Trimming pared 6 bases from V and 5 bases from J, leaving 16 bases between. The CDR3 covers 14 residues. The chain is built from TRBV6-6 and TRBJ1-1; D unclear. The sample consisted of PBMCs. The TCR sequence derives from a woman younger than 45 in good health and CMV-seropositive. In DNA form, the CDR3 reads TGTGCCAGCAGATCAGGTGAATCGAATACTGAAGCTTTCTTT. It encodes CASRSGESNTEAFF.